This T cell receptor beta chain was captured by sequencing in a study of shared clonotypes between healthy human individuals. Study background: CD8 memory received one plate per donor, CD8 naive two, CD4 memory three and CD4 naive three.

The table came from immunoSEQ multiplex PCR; TCRdb's copy has only in-frame clones and leaves some out. This table holds 850,000 to 1,200,000 clones, around 76% found once. The V gene lost 4 bases and the J gene lost 7 bases, with 12 bases spanning the gap. The CDR3 runs 13 residues. Germline CDR1 SGHNT, CDR2 YYREEE (reference sequence). This clone has only a few counts. Its antigen is still unknown. Study results and limitations: Approximately 5% was the fraction of naive CD4 clonotypes found shared across a few donors.

Material for sequencing was memory CD4+ T cells sorted from blood. Specified subset: CD45RA-negative fraction. This sequence was found in a man younger than 35 in good health. The chain links TRBV5-4 to TRBJ2-1; D is uncertain. In nucleotides, the CDR3 is TGTGCCAGCAGCATTGACTCCCTAAATGAGCAGTTCTTC. The encoded protein is CASSIDSLNEQFF.